This T cell receptor (beta chain) was identified in a study of technical replicates of blood from a few donors. TCRdb's copy holds only in-frame clones and misses some; the assay was immunoSEQ multiplex PCR. The sample has roughly 100,000 clones; over 90% are singletons. After removal of 2 bases from V and 1 base from J, the junction contained 1 base not matched to a gene. Germline V gene lookup returns CDR1 MNHEY and CDR2 SMNVEV (reference sequence). The CDR3 is made up of 15 amino acids. Sequencing used T cells isolated from PBMCs. This chain uses TRBV27 with TRBJ2-2, with 7 bases identical to TRBD1. The TCR comes from a human donor in good health. CDR3 in amino acids: CASSLRQGNTGELFF. The CDR3 region has the DNA TGTGCCAGCAGTTTAAGACAGGGGAACACCGGGGAGCTGTTTTTT.